Below, 25 T cell receptor beta chains from the same sample are listed, as sequenced in a study of T-cell memory formation after mild COVID-19. TCRdb re-called the 5' RACE reads through MiXCR, storing one row per CDR3 protein. The table has about 260,000 distinct CDR3 sequences, roughly 15% seen once. Material: PBMCs or a T cell subset sorted from them (not recorded which). The receptors stem from a man aged 18-30 years who had mild COVID-19 (a few samples of this study predate the infection). Cell type and time point are not known.

This clonotype was detected only a few times. The J gene is TRBJ2-1, the V gene TRBV6-4; unclear D gene. V was shortened by 0 bases and J by 7 bases, with 7 bases between the two germline ends. The CDR3 length is 13 residues. The V gene's germline CDR1 is MRHNA and CDR2 SNTAGT. CDR3 amino acids: CASSDSPQNEQFF. CDR3 nucleotides: TGTGCCAGCAGTGACTCGCCACAGAATGAGCAGTTCTTC.

The genes are TRBV6-5 and TRBJ1-1; D gene uncertain. The germline gives CDR1 MNHEY, CDR2 SVGAGI. The CDR3 has 16 amino acids. Trimming shortened V by 6 bases and J by 1 base, and 18 bases separated the two germline ends. CDR3 protein: CASRPRAGDENTEAFF. The CDR3 DNA is TGTGCCAGCAGGCCACGGGCGGGAGATGAGAACACTGAAGCTTTCTTT.

The chain combines TRBV20-1 with TRBJ2-4; tentatively, D is TRBD1 or TRBD2 (5 bases each). Trimming left V 1 base short and J 9 bases short, with 16 bases between. This CDR3 region has 14 residues. Germline values: CDR1 DFQATT, CDR2 SNEGSKA (reference sequence). CDR3 loop: CSARVEGFRAIQYF. The CDR3 DNA reads as TGCAGTGCTAGAGTTGAGGGTTTCAGGGCCATTCAGTACTTC.

The CDR3 spells CASSIVTGINYGYTF. In DNA, the CDR3 is TGTGCCAGTAGTATTGTGACGGGAATTAACTATGGCTACACCTTC. V gene TRBV19 combines with J gene TRBJ1-2, with D uncertain. V was trimmed by 3 bases and J by 1 base, leaving 12 bases between them. Per the germline V gene, CDR1 is LNHDA and CDR2 is SQIVND (reference sequence). This CDR3 has 15 amino acids.

This clonotype was observed a few times. This rearrangement joins TRBV5-1 to TRBJ1-3; D gene unclear. Germline loops: CDR1 SGHRS, CDR2 YFSETQ. The germline V and J ends were trimmed by 4 bases and 2 bases, with 7 bases remaining between them. This CDR3 has 13 amino acids. CDR3 DNA sequence: TGCGCCAGCAGCCCCAGCCCTGGAAACACCATATATTTT. This sequence encodes CASSPSPGNTIYF.

The rearrangement links TRBV5-1 to TRBJ1-2; 11 bases are a match to TRBD1. CDR1 is SGHRS and CDR2 is YFSETQ in the germline V gene. The J segment lost 4 bases and the V segment lost 6 bases, leaving 5 bases of the junction unmatched. The CDR3 totals 14 residues. In nucleotides, the CDR3 is TGCGCCAGCAAACGGACAGGGGGCGGCTATGGCTACACCTTC. This gives the protein CASKRTGGGYGYTF.

This rearrangement joins TRBV7-2 to TRBJ2-7; 8 bases are shared with TRBD2. Germline V CDR1 and CDR2: SGHTA, FQGNSA. The CDR3 spans 15 residues. The junction had 2 bases not matched to a gene; V was cut back by 1 base and J by 0 bases. For the CDR3, the DNA is TGTGCCAGCAGCTTAGGCGGACTAGCCTCCTACGAGCAGTACGTC. It is translated as CASSLGGLASYEQYV.

The chain couples TRBV12-3 or TRBV12-4 to TRBJ1-5, with 7 bases lining up with TRBD1. CDR3 length equals 15 residues. Trimming at V came to 4 bases and at J to 4 bases, leaving 7 bases not matched to a gene. The CDR3 loop reads CASSSTGEGNQPQHF. DNA for the CDR3: TGTGCCAGCAGTTCAACAGGGGAGGGGAATCAGCCCCAGCATTTT.

Many counts were recorded for this clonotype. CDR3 in amino acids: CASSRSGTRDSYEQYF. The CDR3 DNA reads as TGTGCCAGCAGCCGATCCGGGACAAGAGATTCCTACGAGCAGTACTTC. V usage is TRBV7-2 and J usage is TRBJ2-7; the D gene is possibly TRBD1 (6 bases). This CDR3 is built from 16 residues. Trimming left V 5 bases short and J 1 base short, with 18 bases between. Per the germline V gene, CDR1 is SGHTA and CDR2 is FQGNSA.

This clonotype was counted ten times or more. V gene TRBV12-3 or TRBV12-4 combines with J gene TRBJ2-3, with D unresolved. This CDR3 is 12 amino acids long. Deletions cut 8 bases from V and 6 bases from J, with 12 bases between. The CDR3 loop reads CASSPGLDTQYF. The CDR3 coding sequence is TGTGCCAGCTCACCGGGCCTTGATACGCAGTATTTT.

This clonotype has only a few counts. The rearrangement uses TRBV15 and TRBJ2-1; either TRBD1 or TRBD2 may supply D (6 bases each). Germline V gives CDR1 LNHNV, CDR2 YYDKDF (reference sequence). The ends were cut back, 0 bases at V and 7 bases at J, with 19 bases in the middle. The CDR3 is 17 amino acids. The CDR3 coding sequence is TGTGCCACCAGCAGAGATAGGGAGGCAGCCACAGGGAATGAGCAGTTCTTC. It encodes CATSRDREAATGNEQFF.

The chain links TRBV5-1 to TRBJ1-1; a weak D match, TRBD1 (5 bases). V was pared by 4 bases and J by 2 bases, with 12 bases between. The germline V gene encodes CDR1 SGHRS and CDR2 YFSETQ. This CDR3 is 14 amino acids long. The CDR3 DNA reads as TGCGCCAGCAGCCAAATGGGACCTAACACTGAAGCTTTCTTT. It specifies CASSQMGPNTEAFF. Complete variable domain (other parts from reference TRBV5-1 and TRBJ1-1): KAGVTQTPRYLIKTRGQQVTLSCSPISGHRSVSWYQQTPGQGLQFLFEYFSETQRNKGNFPGRFSGRQFSNSRSEMNVSTLELGDSALYLCASSQMGPNTEAFFGQGTRLTVV.

The J gene is TRBJ2-5, the V gene TRBV7-2, with 10 bases fitting TRBD2. Unmatched junction bases numbered 7, after V lost 4 bases and J lost 5 bases. The CDR3 runs to 15 residues. Germline loops: CDR1 SGHTA, CDR2 FQGNSA. CDR3 DNA: TGTGCCAGCAGCTACCAAGCGGGGGGGTGGGAGACCCAGTACTTC. Translating it yields CASSYQAGGWETQYF.

The chain carries TRBV28 and TRBJ2-1, with D tentatively TRBD2 (5 bases). The CDR3 extends over 15 amino acids. The germline CDR1 and CDR2 sequences are MDHEN and SYDVKM. V lost 3 bases, J lost 2 bases, and 11 bases lay in between. Here the CDR3 reads CASSFYEGAYNEQFF. As DNA, the CDR3 is TGTGCCAGCAGTTTTTACGAGGGAGCCTACAATGAGCAGTTCTTC.

This chain connects TRBV18 to TRBJ2-7; D is possibly TRBD1 or TRBD2 (6 bases each). This CDR3 has 15 residues. The V gene's germline CDR1 is KGHSH and CDR2 LQKENI. With 3 bases removed from V and 6 bases from J, the gap between germline ends came to 18 bases. The CDR3 sequence: CASSPVHGGESEQYV. CDR3 DNA: TGTGCCAGCTCACCTGTGCACGGGGGCGAGAGCGAGCAGTACGTC.

This clonotype was counted a few times. The chain recombines TRBV29-1 with TRBJ1-3; TRBD1 agrees at 10 bases. The CDR3 extends over 14 amino acids. With V trimmed by 7 bases and J by 3 bases, 6 bases remained unmatched. CDR1 and CDR2 from the germline V gene are SQVTM and ANQGSEA. The CDR3 loop is CSATGQGLGNTIYF. In DNA form, the CDR3 reads TGCAGCGCTACGGGACAGGGGCTTGGAAACACCATATATTTT. Full variable domain (missing parts from reference TRBV29-1 and TRBJ1-3): SAVISQKPSRDICQRGTSLTIQCQVDSQVTMMFWYRQQPGQSLTLIATANQGSEATYESGFVIDKFPISRPNLTFSTLTVSNMSPEDSSIYLCSATGQGLGNTIYFGEGSWLTVV.

There are many counts of this clonotype. CDR3 in amino acids: CASSLRAGPYEQYV. DNA for the CDR3: TGCGCCAGCAGCCTTCGGGCAGGGCCCTACGAGCAGTACGTC. The chain employs TRBV4-1 and TRBJ2-7, with D perhaps TRBD1 (5 bases). The CDR3 has 14 residues. Germline V lookup: CDR1 MGHRA, CDR2 YSYEKL. The V end lost 4 bases, the J end lost 2 bases, and 12 bases lay between the germline ends.

The sample holds a few counts of this clonotype. This chain links TRBV6-2 or TRBV6-3 with TRBJ2-1; D might be TRBD1 (5 bases). Germline-derived CDR1 and CDR2 are MNHEY and SVGEGT. This CDR3 is built from 14 residues. V gave up 6 bases and J gave up 0 bases, with 9 bases separating them. The CDR3 DNA reads TGTGCCAGCAGCGAACAGGCCTCCTACAATGAGCAGTTCTTC. Its protein is CASSEQASYNEQFF.

This clonotype was seen a handful of times. The V gene is TRBV5-1, the J gene TRBJ2-5, with a tentative D call TRBD2 (5 bases). The V gene's germline CDR1 is SGHRS and CDR2 YFSETQ. The CDR3 loop spans 15 amino acids. The V end was cut by 4 bases, the J end by 5 bases, with 18 bases between. CDR3 protein: CASSPTTGSRETQYF. The CDR3 bases are TGCGCCAGCAGCCCCACCACGGGGTCGCGGGAGACCCAGTACTTC.

This chain links TRBV12-3 or TRBV12-4 with TRBJ1-1, with D maybe TRBD1 (6 bases). V was shortened by 2 bases and J by 5 bases, with 9 bases between the two germline ends. This CDR3 has 13 residues. The CDR3: CASSLLGGTEAFF. The CDR3 DNA sequence: TGTGCCAGCAGTTTATTAGGGGGTACTGAAGCTTTCTTT.

The J gene is TRBJ2-3, the V gene TRBV5-1; 7 positions agree with TRBD1. The CDR3 contains 12 residues. Trimming took 7 bases from V and 5 from J; bases not matched to a gene: 4. Germline values: CDR1 SGHRS, CDR2 YFSETQ. The DNA of the CDR3 is TGCGCCAGCGGACAGGAAAGAGATACGCAGTATTTT. This sequence encodes CASGQERDTQYF.

The chain uses TRBV19 and TRBJ2-1; the D call may be TRBD1 or TRBD2 (5 bases each). The germline V gene has CDR1 LNHDA and CDR2 SQIVND (reference sequence). Trimming shortened V by 5 bases and J by 5 bases, and 10 bases separated the two germline ends. CDR3 length: 13 amino acids. CDR3 protein: CASSSGLDNEQFF. The DNA for the CDR3 is TGTGCCAGTAGTTCGGGGCTTGACAATGAGCAGTTCTTC.

This clonotype was seen a few times. The chain joins TRBV12-3 or TRBV12-4 to TRBJ1-3; D is unclear. The CDR3 has 12 amino acids. V was shortened by 10 bases and J by 4 bases, with 11 bases between the two germline ends. CDR3 region: CANQRVGNTIYF. CDR3 coding DNA: TGTGCCAACCAGAGAGTGGGAAACACCATATATTTT.

This clonotype was counted many times. This chain joins TRBV10-3 and TRBJ1-1, with D perhaps TRBD1 (6 bases). Germline V gene lookup returns CDR1 ENHRY and CDR2 SYGVKD. Trimming shortened V by 0 bases and J by 0 bases, and 11 bases separated the two germline ends. The CDR3 covers 16 residues. The CDR3 here is CAISESRTAMNTEAFF. For the CDR3, the DNA is TGTGCCATCAGTGAGTCCAGGACAGCGATGAACACTGAAGCTTTCTTT.

This clonotype ranks as large. The rearrangement uses TRBV6-2 or TRBV6-3 and TRBJ1-5; TRBD1 might be the D (6 bases). V lost 5 bases and J lost 2, with 10 bases in between. Germline CDR1 reads MNHEY; CDR2 reads SVGEGT. This CDR3 comprises 14 residues. The CDR3 protein is CASSAGAGNQPQHF. The CDR3 region has the DNA TGTGCCAGCAGTGCAGGGGCAGGCAATCAGCCCCAGCATTTT.